Sequencing of this T cell receptor beta chain was carried out in a study of neurological immune-mediated disorders. General study points: HTLV-1-associated myelopathy displayed the greatest TCR clonal expansion, and multiple sclerosis exhibited the smallest, lower than that of healthy controls.

TCRdb re-analysed the 5' RACE reads in MiXCR, keeping a single row per CDR3 protein. The sample yields around 71,000 distinct CDR3 sequences, roughly 13% seen once. As to time point: longitudinal time-point 1 (baseline). The study built unsorted libraries from 2 million PBMCs kept at -80 C. Many counts were recorded for this clonotype. What it binds is not known. CDR3 size: 14 residues. Trimming stripped 0 bases from V and 9 bases from J, with 16 bases between. Per germline, CDR1 SGHRS and CDR2 YFSETQ. Sequenced sample: PBMCs. The chain is built from TRBV5-1 and TRBJ2-7; a weak D match, TRBD1 (6 bases). This receptor was taken from a female donor with HTLV-1-associated myelopathy (HAM/TSP). CDR3 protein: CASSLAGQSILQYF. The CDR3 DNA reads TGCGCCAGCAGCTTGGCCGGACAGTCCATATTGCAGTACTTC.